This entry lists 28 T cell receptor beta chains sequenced from one sample in a study of neurological immune-mediated disorders. One entry per CDR3 protein results from TCRdb running MiXCR on the 5' RACE reads. The sample carries fewer than 65,000 distinct CDR3 sequences, approximately 4% recorded once. The specimen was PBMCs. The receptors were sampled from a man between 50 and 59 years old with multiple sclerosis.

This clonotype was seen repeatedly, ten times or more. The chain employs TRBV5-1 and TRBJ2-7; 8 bases agree with TRBD2. CDR1 and CDR2 (germline): SGHRS, YFSETQ. V lost 0 bases, J lost 3 bases, and 5 bases stayed unmatched. The CDR3 covers 15 residues. DNA of the CDR3: TGCGCCAGCAGCTTGGCGGGAGGGCCAGGCTACGAGCAGTACTTC. This sequence encodes CASSLAGGPGYEQYF.

This clonotype showed up many times. The junction departs from the called germline gene at one end, perhaps through a read error. The V and J genes are TRBV18 and TRBJ1-5; D possibly corresponds to TRBD1 (6 bases). Germline CDR1 KGHSH, CDR2 LQKENI. The CDR3 loop spans 14 amino acids. The CDR3 protein is CASSPSGGNQPQNF. The CDR3 nucleotides are TGTGCCAGCTCACCCTCCGGGGGCAATCAGCCCCAGAATTTT. Full variable domain (outside the CDR3, taken from reference TRBV18 and TRBJ1-5): NAGVMQNPRHLVRRRGQEARLRCSPMKGHSHVYWYRQLPEEGLKFMVYLQKENIIDESGMPKERFSAEFPKEGPSILRIQQVVRGDSAAYFCASSPSGGNQPQNFGDGTRLSIL.

The chain has TRBV7-7 and TRBJ2-7; TRBD1 agrees at 11 bases. The CDR3 contains 16 residues. The germline V gene encodes CDR1 SSHAT and CDR2 FNYEAQ (reference sequence). V trimming: 0 bases; J trimming: 7 bases; junction bases outside the gene matches: 8. CDR3 protein: CASSLAYGQGAEEQYF. Here the CDR3 DNA reads TGTGCCAGCAGCTTAGCATACGGACAGGGGGCTGAGGAGCAGTACTTC.

This clonotype was recorded many times. The rearrangement links TRBV5-1 to TRBJ1-1, with D possibly TRBD1 on 6 matching bases. Germline V gives CDR1 SGHRS, CDR2 YFSETQ. The V gene lost 2 bases and the J gene lost 10 bases, with 18 bases spanning the gap. The CDR3 is made up of 14 amino acids. DNA of the CDR3: TGCGCCAGCAGCTTACACAGGGACGGTACAGGAGCTTTCTTT. It translates to CASSLHRDGTGAFF.

This clonotype has more than one count but fewer than ten. This chain uses TRBV20-1 with TRBJ1-1, with D possibly TRBD1 on 6 matching bases. The germline CDR1 and CDR2 sequences are DFQATT and SNEGSKA (reference sequence). The V end was cut by 4 bases, the J end by 6 bases, with 18 bases between. The CDR3 consists of 14 residues. CDR3 protein: CSAISSGGAAEAFF. Written as DNA, the CDR3 is TGCAGTGCTATTTCTTCGGGGGGGGCAGCTGAAGCTTTCTTT.

This clonotype was observed a few times. The chain is built from TRBV5-8 and TRBJ2-7; D tentatively reads TRBD1 or TRBD2 (5 bases each). Germline CDR1 and CDR2: SGHTS and YDEGEE. The CDR3 is made up of 12 amino acids. V was pared by 5 bases and J by 6 bases, with 12 bases between. In DNA form, the CDR3 reads TGTGCCAGCAGGGGACGGGGACCCGAGCAGTACTTC. The encoded protein is CASRGRGPEQYF. Variable domain in full (rest from reference TRBV5-8 and TRBJ2-7): EAGVTQSPTHLIKTRGQQATLRCSPISGHTSVYWYQQALGLGLQFLLWYDEGEERNRGNFPPRFSGRQFPNYSSELNVNALELEDSALYLCASRGRGPEQYFGPGTRLTVT.

V and J are TRBV7-6 and TRBJ2-1, with TRBD2 matching over 9 bases. The CDR3 covers 16 residues. The germline gives CDR1 SGHVS, CDR2 FNYEAQ. With V trimmed by 5 bases and J by 0 bases, 5 bases remained unmatched. The CDR3 here is CASSLSGSSSYNEQFF. The CDR3 nucleotides are TGTGCCAGCAGCCTTAGCGGGAGTAGCTCCTACAATGAGCAGTTCTTC.

The chain links TRBV4-1 to TRBJ1-4, with D hard to call. V lost 4 bases, J lost 0 bases, and 12 bases lay in between. Germline V gene sequence: CDR1 MGHRA, CDR2 YSYEKL. This CDR3 contains 16 residues. The CDR3 coding sequence is TGCGCCAGCAGCCTTTCAGCAACTGCAACTAATGAAAAACTGTTTTTT. Encoded protein: CASSLSATATNEKLFF.

For this clonotype: This may come from a read error, since a much larger clone is one base off. The J gene is TRBJ1-5, the V gene TRBV20-1; D unresolved. CDR1 DFQATT and CDR2 SNEGSKA come from the germline V gene (reference sequence). V gave up 3 bases and J gave up 0 bases, with 3 bases separating them. This CDR3 spans 12 amino acids. CDR3 sequence reads: CSARTSNQPQHF. CDR3 DNA: TGCAGTGCTAGGACTAGCAATCAGCCCCAGCATTTT.

This clonotype has ten or more counts. The chain carries TRBV5-1 and TRBJ2-3; D call uncertain. Germline CDR1 SGHRS, CDR2 YFSETQ. The CDR3 loop spans 17 amino acids. V lost 0 bases and J 8 bases, leaving 22 bases between the germline ends. This CDR3 reads CASSLGLSASKSATQYF. CDR3 nucleotides: TGCGCCAGCAGCTTGGGGTTGTCGGCTAGTAAATCGGCTACGCAGTATTTT.

This clonotype was counted ten times or more. This chain joins TRBV20-1 and TRBJ2-3; unclear D gene. Germline values: CDR1 DFQATT, CDR2 SNEGSKA (reference sequence). V lost 1 base, J lost 1 base, and 12 bases lay in between. This CDR3 has 15 amino acids. As DNA, the CDR3 is TGCAGTGCTAGAGTAGTACTATTCGGCACAGATACGCAGTATTTT. Translation: CSARVVLFGTDTQYF.

In this sample, this clonotype turned up a few times. An end of the junction differs from the germline gene, which may be a read error. The gene calls are TRBV27 and TRBJ1-5; D is unresolved. Looked up from germline, CDR1 is MNHEY and CDR2 is SMNVEV (reference sequence). The CDR3 covers 13 residues. CDR3 DNA sequence: TGTGCCAGCGGAGGGATGTTCAATCAGCCCCAGAATTTT. This gives the protein CASGGMFNQPQNF.

This clonotype was detected ten times or more. The rearrangement joins TRBV7-2 to TRBJ2-7; 10 nucleotides match TRBD2. CDR1 SGHTA and CDR2 FQGNSA come from the germline V gene. The CDR3 runs to 15 residues. Losses at the gene ends were 5 bases for V and 3 bases for J; bases not matched to a gene: 7. The DNA of the CDR3 is TGTGCCAGCAGCATCTGGACTAGCGGAGGCTACGAGCAGTACTTC. This sequence encodes CASSIWTSGGYEQYF. The full variable domain, rest sourced from reference TRBV7-2 and TRBJ2-7, is GAGVSQSPSNKVTEKGKDVELRCDPISGHTALYWYRQSLGQGLEFLIYFQGNSAPDKSGLPSDRFSAERTGGSVSTLTIQRTQQEDSAVYLCASSIWTSGGYEQYFGPGTRLTVT.

This clonotype turned up a few times. The chain is built from TRBV5-1 and TRBJ2-1; TRBD1 agrees at 7 bases. The V segment lost 0 bases and the J segment 7 bases; nucleotides outside the gene matches: 4. The length of the CDR3 is 14 residues. CDR1 is SGHRS, CDR2 YFSETQ, per germline. The CDR3 sequence is CASSLEGARNEQFF. The CDR3 DNA is TGCGCCAGCAGCTTGGAGGGGGCGCGGAATGAGCAGTTCTTC.

This clonotype has a count of ten or more. V and J are TRBV15 and TRBJ2-1; TRBD2 matches at 7 bases. The CDR3 contains 16 residues. Trimming at V came to 2 bases and at J to 3 bases, leaving 7 bases not matched to a gene. CDR1 is LNHNV, CDR2 YYDKDF, per germline (reference sequence). CDR3 region: CATSRTPSGVYNEQFF. For the CDR3, the DNA is TGTGCCACCAGCAGAACCCCTAGCGGAGTCTACAATGAGCAGTTCTTC.

This clonotype appeared a few times. A read error is possible here, since a much larger clone lies one base away. Without the conserved terminal phenylalanine or tryptophan, this CDR3 likely stems from a read error. This chain uses TRBV5-5 with TRBJ2-7; 7 bases fit TRBD2. The germline gives CDR1 SGHKS, CDR2 YYEKEE (reference sequence). V dropped 3 bases and J dropped 5; count of bases not matched to a gene: 8. The CDR3 runs 14 residues. The chain's CDR3 is CASSSTAGRDEQYI. As DNA, the CDR3 is TGTGCCAGCAGCTCGACAGCGGGACGCGACGAGCAGTACATC.

This clonotype was seen many times. The rearrangement links TRBV12-3 or TRBV12-4 to TRBJ2-1; 9 bases fit TRBD2. The ends lost 5 bases at V and 4 bases at J; junction bases unmatched: 9. The CDR3 runs to 16 residues. Here the CDR3 DNA reads TGTGCCAGCAGTGACAGGCGGGAGGGCCAATACAATGAGCAGTTCTTC. The encoded protein is CASSDRREGQYNEQFF.

The sample holds many counts of this clonotype. One end of the junction is discordant with germline, which a read error may explain. This chain joins TRBV7-7 and TRBJ2-2, with a weak D call TRBD1 (5 bases). The CDR3 spans 15 residues. Germline assignment: CDR1 SSHAT and CDR2 FNYEAQ (reference sequence). DNA for the CDR3: TGTGCTAGCAGCTCCACAGGTTTTTACACCGGGGAGCTGTTTTTT. Translation: CASSSTGFYTGELFF.

This clonotype has ten or more counts. This sequence joins TRBV20-1 and TRBJ2-7, with 10 bases identical to TRBD2. V was pared by 1 base and J by 1 base, with 4 bases of the junction left unmatched. Germline V gives CDR1 DFQATT, CDR2 SNEGSKA (reference sequence). The length of the CDR3 is 15 residues. CDR3 residues: CSARAGLAESYEQYF. The CDR3 region has the DNA TGCAGTGCTAGAGCAGGACTAGCGGAGTCCTACGAGCAGTACTTC.

This clonotype was observed a handful of times. In DNA form, the CDR3 reads TGCAGTGCTAGAGACTTGGAGCGGGGAAATGAGCAGTTCTTC. Its protein is CSARDLERGNEQFF. The chain is built from TRBV20-1 and TRBJ2-1; 7 bases are shared with TRBD2. The CDR3 is made up of 14 amino acids. The V gene end was trimmed by 0 bases and the J gene end by 7 bases; junction bases not matched to a gene: 6. Germline V CDR1 and CDR2: DFQATT, SNEGSKA (reference sequence).

This clonotype has at least ten counts. The DNA for the CDR3 is TGCAGTGCTGATCTAGCAGCGAACACCGGGGAGCTGTTTTTT. Translated: CSADLAANTGELFF. This rearrangement joins TRBV20-1 to TRBJ2-2; weak D call: TRBD2 (5 bases). V was cut by 5 bases and J by 0 bases, with 10 bases left in between. This CDR3 has 14 residues. Germline CDR1 DFQATT, CDR2 SNEGSKA (reference sequence).

This clonotype was seen repeatedly, ten times or more. The chain recombines TRBV5-1 with TRBJ2-2; D is undetermined. The germline gives CDR1 SGHRS, CDR2 YFSETQ. The CDR3 runs to 15 residues. Trimming took 3 bases from V and 6 from J, leaving 15 bases between them. The CDR3, as DNA: TGCGCCAGCAGCTCGCTCCCCACTGGACCCGGGGAGCTGTTTTTT. It specifies CASSSLPTGPGELFF. The complete variable domain, with remaining parts taken from reference TRBV5-1 and TRBJ2-2, reads KAGVTQTPRYLIKTRGQQVTLSCSPISGHRSVSWYQQTPGQGLQFLFEYFSETQRNKGNFPGRFSGRQFSNSRSEMNVSTLELGDSALYLCASSSLPTGPGELFFGEGSRLTVL.

This clonotype was seen repeatedly, ten times or more. The chain couples TRBV28 to TRBJ1-1; D possibly corresponds to TRBD1 (5 bases). V was pared by 5 bases and J by 3 bases, with 10 bases between. The germline gives CDR1 MDHEN, CDR2 SYDVKM. The CDR3 runs 13 residues. CDR3 sequence: CASSPTGDTEAFF. CDR3 DNA sequence: TGTGCCAGCAGTCCCACGGGGGACACTGAAGCTTTCTTT.

This clonotype has at least ten counts. The chain employs TRBV7-8 and TRBJ1-1; a possible D gene is TRBD1 (5 bases). Germline values: CDR1 SGHVS, CDR2 FQNEAQ. This CDR3 has 18 amino acids. V gave up 5 bases and J gave up 7 bases, with 29 bases separating them. The CDR3 is CASSPAGQYDLDGGEAFF. CDR3 nucleotides: TGTGCCAGCAGCCCCGCGGGGCAGTACGATTTGGACGGGGGTGAAGCTTTCTTT.

This clonotype has a count of ten or more. The chain joins TRBV20-1 to TRBJ2-5, with D possibly matching TRBD1 (6 bases). V dropped 0 bases and J dropped 2 bases, with 13 bases sitting between them. CDR3 length: 15 residues. CDR1 and CDR2 from the germline V gene are DFQATT and SNEGSKA (reference sequence). The CDR3: CSARDQLTGQETQYF. DNA for the CDR3: TGCAGTGCTAGAGATCAATTAACAGGGCAAGAGACCCAGTACTTC.

This clonotype came up a few times. V usage is TRBV5-1 and J usage is TRBJ2-2; the D gene is possibly TRBD1 (5 bases). The CDR3 has 16 residues. Per germline, CDR1 SGHRS and CDR2 YFSETQ. Trimming left V 0 bases short and J 0 bases short, with 9 bases between. The CDR3 DNA reads as TGCGCCAGCAGCTTGGCCGTACAGGCGAACACCGGGGAGCTGTTTTTT. It codes for CASSLAVQANTGELFF.

Ten or more counts support this clonotype. The CDR3 nucleotides read TGTGCCAGCAGCTTACGAGCGGGAGCGGGGACTGAGCAGTTCTTC. Translated, it gives CASSLRAGAGTEQFF. The chain joins TRBV3-1 to TRBJ2-1; 8 bases fit TRBD2. The V gene end was trimmed by 5 bases and the J gene end by 9 bases; junction bases not matched to a gene: 12. Germline CDR1 reads LGHDT; CDR2 reads YNNKEL (reference sequence). There are 15 residues in the CDR3.

This clonotype was seen many times. The gene calls are TRBV7-9 and TRBJ2-5; 10 positions match TRBD2. The CDR3 consists of 16 residues. V was pared by 2 bases and J by 2 bases, with 5 bases of the junction left unmatched. Per the germline V gene, CDR1 is SEHNR and CDR2 is FQNEAQ (reference sequence). The CDR3 is CASSLYTSGVQETQYF. CDR3 nucleotides: TGTGCCAGCAGCTTATATACTAGCGGGGTACAAGAGACCCAGTACTTC.